The 27 T cell receptor beta chains below come from one sample, sequenced in a study of cytotoxic CD8 clonotypes in ibrutinib-treated CLL listed by TCRdb under 2021. Libraries were made using the immunoSEQ multiplex PCR assay. TCRdb took over this immuneACCESS table, retaining in-frame rearrangements with V and J assigned. Such tables are incomplete; in checked studies, under half of the missing clones stem from an unresolved V gene, and the remainder is unexplained. This sample comprises some 130,000 clones, approximately 83% of them detected only once. The ten top clones hold 2% to 2.5% of the sample. Explained via the paper, the time point label denotes: around 2 years on ibrutinib. The source was PBMCs, collected after 24 months of ibrutinib treatment. These receptors all stem from a human donor with chronic lymphocytic leukemia.

This chain links TRBV7-9 with TRBJ2-1; a possible D gene is TRBD1 (5 bases). CDR3 size: 12 residues. Germline CDR1 SEHNR, CDR2 FQNEAQ (reference sequence). The V end lost 1 base, the J end lost 10 bases, and 8 bases lay between the germline ends. The CDR3 DNA is TGTGCCAGCAGCTTAGACTGGACAGAGCAGTTCTTC. This encodes CASSLDWTEQFF. Using reference TRBV7-9 and TRBJ2-1 for the parts outside the CDR3, the full variable domain is DTGVSQNPRHKITKRGQNVTFRCDPISEHNRLYWYRQTLGQGPEFLTYFQNEAQLEKSRLLSDRFSAERPKGSFSTLEIQRTEQGDSAMYLCASSLDWTEQFFGPGTRLTVL.

V gene TRBV28 combines with J gene TRBJ1-1; 7 nucleotides align to TRBD1. Trimming removed 2 bases from V and 6 bases from J; junction bases left unmatched: 12. CDR1 is MDHEN and CDR2 is SYDVKM in the germline V gene. The CDR3 has 16 residues. This chain's CDR3 is CASSLTPMTGRAEAFF. In DNA, the CDR3 is TGTGCCAGCAGTTTAACCCCAATGACAGGGCGGGCTGAAGCTTTCTTT.

The chain has TRBV5-1 and TRBJ1-2; no firm D call. V lost 2 bases and J 3 bases, leaving 8 bases between the germline ends. The germline gives CDR1 SGHRS, CDR2 YFSETQ. The CDR3 covers 13 residues. The CDR3 reads CASSFSADYGYTF. The CDR3, as DNA: TGCGCCAGCAGCTTTTCTGCGGACTATGGCTACACCTTC.

V usage is TRBV19 and J usage is TRBJ2-6; 11 bases line up with TRBD1. Germline V gives CDR1 LNHDA, CDR2 SQIVND (reference sequence). The CDR3 loop spans 16 amino acids. V shed 5 bases, J shed 3 bases, and the junction held 3 bases outside the gene matches. DNA for the CDR3: TGTGCCAGTAGTGGGACAGGGGGGTTTGGGGCCAACGTCCTGACTTTC. Translating gives CASSGTGGFGANVLTF.

This chain connects TRBV18 to TRBJ1-1; the match to TRBD1 covers 9 bases. Germline CDR1 reads KGHSH; CDR2 reads LQKENI. The trim removed 3 bases at V and 7 bases at J, leaving 9 bases unmatched. There are 15 residues in the CDR3. The CDR3 region is CASSPGQGVSGEAFF. DNA for the CDR3: TGTGCCAGCTCACCGGGACAGGGAGTTTCTGGTGAAGCTTTCTTT. Together with reference TRBV18 and TRBJ1-1, the CDR3 gives the full variable domain: NAGVMQNPRHLVRRRGQEARLRCSPMKGHSHVYWYRQLPEEGLKFMVYLQKENIIDESGMPKERFSAEFPKEGPSILRIQQVVRGDSAAYFCASSPGQGVSGEAFFGQGTRLTVV.

This chain's CDR3 is CASSLPGGQETQYF. The DNA of the CDR3 is TGTGCCAGCAGCTTACCTGGCGGGCAAGAGACCCAGTACTTC. The chain links TRBV7-2 to TRBJ2-5, with a weak D call TRBD2 (5 bases). V was trimmed by 2 bases and J by 2 bases, leaving 9 bases between them. In germline, CDR1 is SGHTA, CDR2 FQGNSA. The CDR3 consists of 14 residues.

This chain joins TRBV28 and TRBJ1-2; D unclear. CDR1 is MDHEN, CDR2 SYDVKM, per germline. This CDR3 is 12 amino acids long. The germline V and J ends were trimmed by 5 bases and 4 bases, with 8 bases remaining between them. Here the CDR3 reads CASSSRSYGYTF. The DNA of the CDR3 is TGTGCCAGCAGTAGTCGCAGCTATGGCTACACCTTC.

The chain's CDR3 is CASSKEGYQGTSSGGANVLTF. The DNA of the CDR3 is TGTGCCAGCAGCAAAGAGGGTTACCAGGGGACCTCCTCGGGCGGGGCCAACGTCCTGACTTTC. J is TRBJ2-6 and V is TRBV21-1; TRBD1 is taken as the D call from the table, unchecked against the DNA. TRBV21-1 is marked as a pseudogene. The CDR3 is 21 residues long.

In this sample, this clone turned up once. This chain links TRBV18 with TRBJ2-7; 9 bases map to TRBD1. This CDR3 has 13 residues. V lost 4 bases to trimming and J lost 3 bases; unmatched junction nucleotides: 1. Germline V gene lookup returns CDR1 KGHSH and CDR2 LQKENI. CDR3 amino acids: CASSRTGDYEQYF. Here the CDR3 DNA reads TGTGCCAGCTCACGGACAGGGGACTACGAGCAGTACTTC.

This chain joins TRBV7-2 and TRBJ2-1, with 12 bases lining up with TRBD2. The CDR3 totals 18 residues. Germline trimming cut 1 base from V and 9 bases from J; bases unmatched to any gene: 13. Germline CDR1 SGHTA, CDR2 FQGNSA. The CDR3 sequence is CASSLVEGRLAGAAEQFF. CDR3 DNA sequence: TGTGCCAGCAGCTTAGTTGAAGGGAGACTAGCGGGAGCGGCTGAGCAGTTCTTC.

The rearrangement joins TRBV7-2 to TRBJ2-3, with D unclear. In germline, CDR1 is SGHTA, CDR2 FQGNSA. Trimming shortened V by 5 bases and J by 4 bases, and 10 bases separated the two germline ends. The length of the CDR3 is 13 residues. The CDR3: CASSPSVSDTQYF. CDR3 coding DNA: TGTGCCAGCAGCCCTTCGGTTTCAGATACGCAGTATTTT. The variable domain in full, with the rest retrieved from reference TRBV7-2 and TRBJ2-3, is GAGVSQSPSNKVTEKGKDVELRCDPISGHTALYWYRQSLGQGLEFLIYFQGNSAPDKSGLPSDRFSAERTGGSVSTLTIQRTQQEDSAVYLCASSPSVSDTQYFGPGTRLTVL.

The CDR3 bases are TGTGCCAGCAGCTCCGTGGCTAGCGGGAGGGGGCATACAGATACGCAGTATTTT. This translates into CASSSVASGRGHTDTQYF. The V and J genes are TRBV7-3 and TRBJ2-3; 12 nucleotides match TRBD2. This CDR3 is built from 18 residues. The germline V gene encodes CDR1 SGHTA and CDR2 FQGTGA. V was clipped by 4 bases and J by 3 bases; unmatched bases: 11.

This clone has a single count. The junction shows a germline mismatch at one end, possibly a read error. The chain is built from TRBV12-5 and TRBJ1-1, with D possibly TRBD1 on 6 matching bases. The germline gives CDR1 LGHNT, CDR2 FRNRAP. The CDR3 runs 17 residues. The CDR3 nucleotides are TGTGCTAGTGGTTTGGTACAGGGTAGAGCATCGAACACTGAAGTTTTCTTT. Protein sequence: CASGLVQGRASNTEVFF.

This clone was seen just once. The chain joins TRBV19 to TRBJ2-2, with a tentative D call TRBD2 (5 bases). The CDR3 consists of 17 residues. V lost 3 bases and J 3 bases, leaving 17 bases between the germline ends. Germline V lookup: CDR1 LNHDA, CDR2 SQIVND (reference sequence). The CDR3 DNA is TGTGCCAGTAGTATGTTTCGGGGTGTAGGCCACACCGGGGAGCTGTTTTTT. This encodes CASSMFRGVGHTGELFF.

This chain links TRBV28 with TRBJ1-5; 7 bases are a match to TRBD1. CDR3 length: 14 amino acids. V was clipped by 3 bases and J by 9 bases; unmatched bases: 8. Germline V gene lookup returns CDR1 MDHEN and CDR2 SYDVKM. CDR3 sequence reads: CASSFDRAMGPQHF. In nucleotides, the CDR3 is TGTGCCAGCAGTTTTGACAGGGCGATGGGGCCCCAGCATTTT.

The chain couples TRBV12-5 to TRBJ2-3; D is unresolved. The V end lost 3 bases, the J end lost 1 base, and 11 bases lay between the germline ends. The germline V gene has CDR1 LGHNT and CDR2 FRNRAP. The CDR3 covers 15 residues. DNA for the CDR3: TGTGCTAGTGGTTTCGATGGATATCGCACAGATACGCAGTATTTT. Protein: CASGFDGYRTDTQYF.

This clone was recorded a few times. The J gene is TRBJ1-4, the V gene TRBV4-1; D possibly corresponds to TRBD1 (5 bases). This CDR3 spans 14 amino acids. From germline, CDR1 is MGHRA and CDR2 YSYEKL. The germline V and J ends were trimmed by 4 bases and 8 bases, with 14 bases remaining between them. CDR3 nucleotide sequence: TGCGCCAGCAGCCTCCTCGGGACTTGGGAAAAACTGTTTTTT. It is translated as CASSLLGTWEKLFF.

On this clone: One junction end does not reproduce the germline sequence, and a read error may be involved. This chain links TRBV7-9 with TRBJ2-7, with 12 bases lining up with TRBD1. The CDR3 consists of 15 residues. Per the germline V gene, CDR1 is SEHNR and CDR2 is FQNEAQ (reference sequence). The CDR3 is CASSLAGTGGRDCDF. CDR3 in DNA: TGTGCCAGCAGCTTAGCCGGGACAGGGGGCCGGGACTGCGACTTC.

V and J are TRBV21-1 and TRBJ1-5. TRBV21-1 is a pseudogene segment. CDR3 length equals 17 residues. The DNA of the CDR3 is TGTGCCAGCAGCAAAGGAGTTAAGGGTGCGAGCAATCAGCCCCAGCATTTT. This translates into CASSKGVKGASNQPQHF.

This clone has just a few counts. The genes are TRBV5-4 and TRBJ2-5; 7 positions match TRBD2. Trimming took 4 bases from V and 5 from J; bases not matched to a gene: 8. This CDR3 has 14 amino acids. Germline CDR1 is SGHNT and CDR2 is YYREEE (reference sequence). CDR3 region: CASSTRAGTETQYF. In DNA form, the CDR3 reads TGTGCCAGCAGCACTAGAGCGGGAACGGAGACCCAGTACTTC.

The rearrangement uses TRBV7-2 and TRBJ2-3; 13 nucleotides line up with TRBD2. With V trimmed by 5 bases and J by 7 bases, 12 bases remained unmatched. Germline V gene sequence: CDR1 SGHTA, CDR2 FQGNSA. The CDR3 contains 17 residues. The CDR3 spells CASSSRTSGGGLYTQYF. The DNA for the CDR3 is TGTGCCAGCAGCAGCAGGACTAGCGGGGGAGGCTTGTATACGCAGTATTTT.

The rearrangement uses TRBV28 and TRBJ1-5, with 9 bases that match TRBD1. Germline loops: CDR1 MDHEN, CDR2 SYDVKM. The CDR3 sequence is 18 residues long. Trimming took 6 bases from V and 1 from J; bases not matched to a gene: 13. The CDR3 bases are TGTGCCAGCAGACTAAAGTCCCCGGGACAGGGAAGCAATCAGCCCCAGCATTTT. Its translation: CASRLKSPGQGSNQPQHF. Together with reference TRBV28 and TRBJ1-5, the CDR3 gives the full variable domain: DVKVTQSSRYLVKRTGEKVFLECVQDMDHENMFWYRQDPGLGLRLIYFSYDVKMKEKGDIPEGYSVSREKKERFSLILESASTNQTSMYLCASRLKSPGQGSNQPQHFGDGTRLSIL.

The CDR3 here is CASYRPGTDTQYF. The CDR3 region has the DNA TGTGCCAGCTATAGGCCGGGCACAGATACGCAGTATTTT. V is TRBV7-2 and J is TRBJ2-3, with D unresolved. The CDR3 totals 13 residues. CDR1 is SGHTA, CDR2 FQGNSA, per germline. Trimming removed 8 bases at V and 1 base at J, with 10 bases between.

This clone came up once. The chain links TRBV28 to TRBJ2-7, with D perhaps matching TRBD1 (6 bases). Per germline, CDR1 MDHEN and CDR2 SYDVKM. V lost 3 bases to trimming and J lost 2 bases, with 14 bases between them. The CDR3 is 15 residues long. This chain's CDR3 is CASSFSGASPYEQYF. Written as DNA, the CDR3 is TGTGCCAGCAGTTTCTCAGGGGCCAGTCCCTACGAGCAGTACTTC.

The chain recombines TRBV11-2 with TRBJ2-2, with 7 bases that match TRBD1. V lost 5 bases to trimming and J lost 4 bases; unmatched junction nucleotides: 10. Germline V gene sequence: CDR1 SGHAT, CDR2 FQNNGV. This CDR3 is built from 16 residues. CDR3: CASSHKNRGVTGELFF. As DNA, the CDR3 is TGTGCCAGCAGCCATAAAAACAGGGGTGTCACCGGGGAGCTGTTTTTT.

J is TRBJ2-2 and V is TRBV7-8; 9 nucleotides match TRBD2. The CDR3 runs to 15 residues. The V segment lost 5 bases and the J segment 2 bases; nucleotides outside the gene matches: 3. Germline-derived CDR1 and CDR2 are SGHVS and FQNEAQ. For the CDR3, the DNA is TGTGCCAGCAGCGCTAGCGGGATCAACACCGGGGAGCTGTTTTTT. Encoded protein: CASSASGINTGELFF.

Points on this clone: Other DNA sequences in this sample translate to the same CDR3. This chain uses TRBV18 with TRBJ2-7, with D perhaps matching TRBD1 or TRBD2 (5 bases each). The CDR3 covers 13 residues. The germline V gene encodes CDR1 KGHSH and CDR2 LQKENI. V shed 5 bases and J shed 1 base, with 9 bases lying between them. CDR3 in amino acids: CASSGGGSYEQYF. The CDR3 nucleotides are TGTGCCAGCTCAGGGGGTGGGTCCTACGAGCAGTACTTC.